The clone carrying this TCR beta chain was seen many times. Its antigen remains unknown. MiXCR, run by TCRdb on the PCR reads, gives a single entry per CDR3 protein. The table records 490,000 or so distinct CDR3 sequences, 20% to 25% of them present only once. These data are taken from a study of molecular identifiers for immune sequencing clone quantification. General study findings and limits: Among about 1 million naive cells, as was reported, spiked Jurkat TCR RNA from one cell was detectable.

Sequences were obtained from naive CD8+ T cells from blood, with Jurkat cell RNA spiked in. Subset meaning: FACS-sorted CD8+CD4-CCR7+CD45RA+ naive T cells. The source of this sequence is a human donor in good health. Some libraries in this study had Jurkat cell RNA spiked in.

The CDR3 DNA sequence: TGTGCCAGCAGTTACAACGGGGAGCAGTACTTC. Its translation is CASSYNGEQYF. V usage is TRBV6-5 and J usage is TRBJ2-7; D gene uncertain. Deletions cut 2 bases from V and 7 bases from J, with 6 bases between. The CDR3 extends over 11 amino acids. Looked up from germline, CDR1 is MNHEY and CDR2 is SVGAGI.